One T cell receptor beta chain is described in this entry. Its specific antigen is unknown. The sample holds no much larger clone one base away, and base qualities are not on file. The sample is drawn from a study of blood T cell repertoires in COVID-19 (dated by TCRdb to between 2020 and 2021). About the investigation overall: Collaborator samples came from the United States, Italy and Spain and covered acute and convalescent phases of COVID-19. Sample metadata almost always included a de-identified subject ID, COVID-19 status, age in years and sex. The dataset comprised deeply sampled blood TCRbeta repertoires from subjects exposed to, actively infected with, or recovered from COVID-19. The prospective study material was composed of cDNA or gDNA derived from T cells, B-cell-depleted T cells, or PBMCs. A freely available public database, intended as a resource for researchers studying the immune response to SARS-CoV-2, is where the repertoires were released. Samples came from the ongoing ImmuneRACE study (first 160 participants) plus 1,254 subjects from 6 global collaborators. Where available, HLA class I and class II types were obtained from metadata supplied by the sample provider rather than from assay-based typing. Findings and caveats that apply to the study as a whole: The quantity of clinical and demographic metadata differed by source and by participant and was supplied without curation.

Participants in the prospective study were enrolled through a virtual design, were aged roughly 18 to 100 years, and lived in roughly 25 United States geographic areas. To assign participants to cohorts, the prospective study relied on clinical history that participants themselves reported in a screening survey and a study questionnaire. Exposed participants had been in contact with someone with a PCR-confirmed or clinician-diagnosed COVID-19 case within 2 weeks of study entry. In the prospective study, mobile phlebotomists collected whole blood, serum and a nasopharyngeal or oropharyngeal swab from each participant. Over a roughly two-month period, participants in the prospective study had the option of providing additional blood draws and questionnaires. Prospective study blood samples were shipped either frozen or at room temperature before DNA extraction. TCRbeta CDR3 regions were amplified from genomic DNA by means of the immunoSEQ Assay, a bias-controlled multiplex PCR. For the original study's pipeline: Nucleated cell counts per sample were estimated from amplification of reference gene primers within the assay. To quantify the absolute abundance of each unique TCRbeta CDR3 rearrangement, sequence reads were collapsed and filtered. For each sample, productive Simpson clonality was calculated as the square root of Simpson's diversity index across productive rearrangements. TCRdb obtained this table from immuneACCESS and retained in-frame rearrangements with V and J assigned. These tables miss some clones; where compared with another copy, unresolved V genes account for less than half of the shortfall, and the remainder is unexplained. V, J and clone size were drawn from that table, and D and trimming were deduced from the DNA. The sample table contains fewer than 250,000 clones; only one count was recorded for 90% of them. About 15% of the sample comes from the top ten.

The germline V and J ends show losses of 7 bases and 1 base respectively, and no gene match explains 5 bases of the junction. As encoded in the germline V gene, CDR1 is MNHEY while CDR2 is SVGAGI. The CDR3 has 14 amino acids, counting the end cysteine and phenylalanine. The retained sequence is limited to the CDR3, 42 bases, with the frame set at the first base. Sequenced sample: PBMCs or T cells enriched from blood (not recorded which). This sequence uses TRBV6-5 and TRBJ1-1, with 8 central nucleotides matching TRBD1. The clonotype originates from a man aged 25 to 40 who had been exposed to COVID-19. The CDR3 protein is CASTTGTGNTEAFF. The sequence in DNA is TGTGCCAGCACCACTGGGACAGGGAACACTGAAGCTTTCTTT.